The clone carrying this T cell receptor beta chain was recorded once. Its cognate antigen is unknown. The data derive from a study of T cell repertoires in cytomegalovirus infection. Whole-study context: Alongside well-studied HLA-B-restricted CMV epitopes, recently identified HLA-C-restricted CMV epitopes were also used. An indication of both CMV infection and matching HLA type came from public TCR beta signatures.

TCRdb re-analysed the reads in MiXCR, keeping a single row per CDR3 protein. The table shows under 150,000 distinct CDR3 sequences, with 30% to 35% occurring only once. This TCR was recovered from a human donor in good health (CMV status not recorded). Some clones in this sample may be carry-over from other donors' samples. The sample was CD8+ T cells from cultured PBMCs, taken from culture after CMV antigen stimulation.

CDR3 amino acids: CASTYPTTGRWDTEAFF. In DNA form, the CDR3 reads TGTGCCAGCACATATCCTACAACAGGTCGGTGGGACACTGAAGCTTTCTTT. J is TRBJ1-1 and V is TRBV2; the D gene is possibly TRBD1 (5 bases). This CDR3 has 17 residues. In germline, CDR1 is SNHLY, CDR2 FYNNEI. Trimming removed 7 bases from V and 3 bases from J, with 24 bases in between.